Below, 26 T cell receptor beta chains from the same sample are listed, as sequenced in a study of post-analysis software for immune sequencing data. For these receptors, no antigen is known. Study results and limitations: Elevated frequency relative to controls characterized several TRBV segments in patients, TRBV5-6, TRBV5-1 and TRBV20-1 among them.

Researchers reported that TCR beta cDNA libraries carried unique molecular identifiers. TCRdb reprocessed the PCR reads via MiXCR and lists one record per CDR3 protein. Here the sample spans more than 500,000 distinct CDR3 sequences, around 34% being singletons. Sequencing was carried out using blood. The receptors here all came from a girl aged 2 to 17 with multiple sclerosis.

This chain joins TRBV6-1 and TRBJ1-2; the D gene is possibly TRBD1 (6 bases). CDR3 length: 12 residues. With 1 base removed from V and 7 bases from J, the gap between germline ends came to 7 bases. The germline V gene encodes CDR1 MNHNS and CDR2 SASEGT. The CDR3 loop is CASSEGTAGYTF. CDR3 nucleotide sequence: TGTGCCAGCAGTGAAGGGACAGCTGGCTACACCTTC.

With respect to this clonotype: A much larger clone is a single base away; this may be a read error. This chain connects TRBV29-1 to TRBJ2-5, with a possible D match to TRBD2 (6 bases). V was cut by 4 bases and J by 3 bases, with 15 bases left in between. Per germline, CDR1 SQVTM and CDR2 ANQGSEA. The CDR3 loop spans 14 amino acids. CDR3 in amino acids: CSVGGDLREETQYF. The CDR3 DNA reads as TGCAGCGTTGGGGGGGACCTGCGGGAAGAGACCCAGTACTTC.

This clonotype was detected a few times. V is TRBV20-1 and J is TRBJ2-1; 12 bases are shared with TRBD2. V gave up 6 bases and J gave up 8 bases; unmatched junction bases: 8. Germline V CDR1 and CDR2: DFQATT, SNEGSKA (reference sequence). CDR3 length: 14 residues. As DNA, the CDR3 is TGCAGTGCCCTAACTAGCGGGGGGCCTTATGAGCAGTTCTTC. Amino acid sequence: CSALTSGGPYEQFF.

The table lists this clonotype with a few counts. The V gene is TRBV4-2, the J gene TRBJ2-1; TRBD2 matches at 11 bases. There are 15 residues in the CDR3. Looked up from germline, CDR1 is LGHNA and CDR2 is YNFKEQ. The trim removed 5 bases at V and 9 bases at J, leaving 9 bases unmatched. The CDR3 reads CASSKTSGEAGEQFF. DNA of the CDR3: TGTGCCAGCAGCAAGACTAGCGGGGAGGCCGGTGAGCAGTTCTTC.

The rearrangement links TRBV7-3 to TRBJ2-3; 7 nucleotides agree with TRBD1. Germline V CDR1 and CDR2: SGHTA, FQGTGA. J lost 6 bases, V lost 5 bases, and 11 bases had no gene match. This CDR3 spans 15 amino acids. The CDR3, as DNA: TGTGCCAGCAGCCGACAGGGACAATTGCCGGATACGCAGTATTTT. Amino acids: CASSRQGQLPDTQYF.

This clonotype was observed a few times. This chain links TRBV10-3 with TRBJ2-3; D unclear. Trimming took 4 bases from V and 1 from J, leaving 6 bases between them. This CDR3 region has 13 residues. Germline CDR1 is ENHRY and CDR2 is SYGVKD. The CDR3 protein is CAISGSGTDTQYF. The CDR3 region has the DNA TGTGCCATCAGTGGGTCTGGCACAGATACGCAGTATTTT.

The chain carries TRBV6-5 and TRBJ2-1; D may match TRBD1 or TRBD2 (6 bases each). The CDR3 has 11 amino acids. Per germline, CDR1 MNHEY and CDR2 SVGAGI. V lost 7 bases and J 9 bases, leaving 10 bases between the germline ends. CDR3 in amino acids: CASKGGSEQFF. DNA for the CDR3: TGTGCCAGCAAGGGGGGCTCTGAGCAGTTCTTC.

This chain uses TRBV7-9 with TRBJ1-2; tentatively, D is TRBD1 (6 bases). V lost 3 bases and J 8 bases, leaving 16 bases between the germline ends. Germline-derived CDR1 and CDR2 are SEHNR and FQNEAQ (reference sequence). The CDR3 length is 14 residues. CDR3 residues: CASSLNGQTVGYTF. In DNA form, the CDR3 reads TGTGCCAGCAGCTTGAATGGACAGACCGTCGGCTACACCTTC.

This clonotype was observed a few times. V and J are TRBV5-6 and TRBJ2-5; the D is unclear. The last part of the DNA fits TRBJ2-7 better; the J call may be wrong. The CDR3 loop spans 15 amino acids. Germline values: CDR1 SGHDT, CDR2 YYEEEE. In nucleotides, the CDR3 is TGTGCCAGCAGCTTGAAGACCAGGCCCCTTTACGAGCAGTACTTC. Protein sequence: CASSLKTRPLYEQYF.

The chain joins TRBV20-1 to TRBJ1-6; no firm D call. This CDR3 contains 15 residues. Between the trimmed V and J ends, which lost 1 base and 8 bases, there was a span of 15 bases. Germline lookup yields CDR1 DFQATT and CDR2 SNEGSKA (reference sequence). Here the CDR3 reads CSARGGGGMDSPLHF. The CDR3 nucleotides read TGCAGTGCTAGAGGAGGAGGAGGGATGGATTCACCCCTCCACTTT.

The chain recombines TRBV25-1 with TRBJ2-7; no clear D gene. The CDR3 is 14 amino acids. Trimming left V 4 bases short and J 0 bases short, with 10 bases between. Germline lookup yields CDR1 MGHDK and CDR2 SYGVNS. The CDR3 here is CASSVWGGSYEQYF. In nucleotides, the CDR3 is TGTGCCAGCAGTGTATGGGGTGGCTCCTACGAGCAGTACTTC.

The chain carries TRBV5-4 and TRBJ1-1, with 8 bases that match TRBD1. The V gene's germline CDR1 is SGHNT and CDR2 YYREEE (reference sequence). The J segment lost 8 bases and the V segment lost 4 bases, leaving 16 bases of the junction unmatched. The CDR3 contains 16 residues. The CDR3 sequence: CASSIGQGRPIYEAFF. In DNA form, the CDR3 reads TGTGCCAGCAGCATCGGACAGGGTAGGCCAATATACGAAGCTTTCTTT.

This sequence joins TRBV7-2 and TRBJ2-1, with D unclear. Trimming removed 5 bases from V and 5 bases from J, with 10 bases in between. The germline CDR1 and CDR2 sequences are SGHTA and FQGNSA. The CDR3 length is 13 residues. The CDR3 is CASSRDPHNEQFF. The CDR3 DNA reads TGTGCCAGCAGCAGGGATCCCCACAATGAGCAGTTCTTC.

The chain joins TRBV20-1 to TRBJ2-7; TRBD2 agrees at 15 bases. The J call could be wrong; TRBJ2-5 is a better fit for the DNA end. The CDR3 loop spans 17 amino acids. The V gene's germline CDR1 is DFQATT and CDR2 SNEGSKA (reference sequence). The CDR3 region is CSARWTSGGARLKTQYF. The CDR3 DNA sequence: TGCAGTGCTAGATGGACTAGCGGGGGGGCGAGACTAAAGACCCAGTACTTC.

This clonotype was found a few times. This chain uses TRBV6-6 with TRBJ2-5, with 9 bases that match TRBD1. The germline V gene encodes CDR1 MNHNY and CDR2 SVGAGI (reference sequence). This CDR3 contains 16 residues. The V segment lost 0 bases and the J segment 6 bases; nucleotides outside the gene matches: 8. The CDR3 sequence is CASSYSLTGGKKTQYF. The DNA for the CDR3 is TGTGCCAGCAGTTACTCCCTTACAGGGGGCAAAAAGACCCAGTACTTC.

The chain is built from TRBV9 and TRBJ2-1, with D uncertain. V was shortened by 4 bases and J by 5 bases, with 13 bases between the two germline ends. The CDR3 loop spans 14 amino acids. The germline V gene has CDR1 SGDLS and CDR2 YYNGEE. CDR3 amino acids: CASSPTALDNEQFF. The CDR3 DNA reads TGTGCCAGCAGCCCCACAGCGCTCGACAATGAGCAGTTCTTC.

This clonotype was counted only a few times. V gene TRBV6-5 combines with J gene TRBJ2-1, with TRBD1 matching 10 bases. The CDR3 loop spans 15 amino acids. The V segment lost 6 bases and the J segment 6 bases; nucleotides outside the gene matches: 8. CDR1 MNHEY and CDR2 SVGAGI come from the germline V gene. The CDR3: CASRPGQGRGNEQFF. The CDR3 DNA reads TGTGCCAGCAGACCGGGACAGGGGAGAGGCAATGAGCAGTTCTTC.

The chain couples TRBV5-1 to TRBJ1-1, with D hard to call. Looked up from germline, CDR1 is SGHRS and CDR2 is YFSETQ. Trimming took 0 bases from V and 4 from J, leaving 10 bases between them. The CDR3 is 14 amino acids. The CDR3 DNA reads TGCGCCAGCAGCTTGGGGGCGACCACCACTGAAGCTTTCTTT. It encodes CASSLGATTTEAFF.

This clonotype was recorded a few times. V and J are TRBV20-1 and TRBJ1-2; possibly TRBD1 for D (5 bases). This CDR3 is built from 15 residues. The V gene lost 3 bases and the J gene lost 0 bases, with 14 bases spanning the gap. CDR1 and CDR2 (germline): DFQATT, SNEGSKA (reference sequence). The CDR3 DNA follows: TGCAGTGCTAGCCGGGGGGGAAATACTAACTATGGCTACACCTTC. Its protein product is CSASRGGNTNYGYTF.

The V call is TRBV3-1, the J call TRBJ2-4; 10 nucleotides line up with TRBD2. With the DNA end fitting TRBJ2-7 better, the J assignment may be wrong. CDR3 length: 17 residues. The germline CDR1 and CDR2 sequences are LGHDT and YNNKEL (reference sequence). This chain's CDR3 is CASSPSAALAGAYEQYF. The DNA for the CDR3 is TGTGCCAGCAGCCCATCCGCAGCTCTAGCGGGGGCCTACGAGCAGTACTTC.

This clonotype came up a few times. This sequence joins TRBV11-2 and TRBJ2-7; 9 bases agree with TRBD1. V lost 5 bases, J lost 1 base, and 3 bases stayed unmatched. Germline-derived CDR1 and CDR2 are SGHAT and FQNNGV. The CDR3 length is 14 residues. The CDR3 sequence is CASSRGQGSYEQYF. The CDR3 DNA follows: TGTGCCAGCAGCCGCGGACAGGGGTCCTACGAGCAGTACTTC.

The chain combines TRBV18 with TRBJ2-7; 9 positions match TRBD1. The DNA end is more similar to TRBJ2-5, so the J call may be wrong. The germline gives CDR1 KGHSH, CDR2 LQKENI. There are 15 residues in the CDR3. CDR3 nucleotides: TGTGCCAGCTCGAGCCCGGGACAGGGCCGGGAGACCCAGTACTTC. Translation: CASSSPGQGRETQYF.

This clonotype was detected only a few times. The chain uses TRBV5-1 and TRBJ2-5, with 8 bases that match TRBD1. The CDR3 contains 15 residues. The germline CDR1 and CDR2 sequences are SGHRS and YFSETQ. V shed 4 bases, J shed 5 bases, and the junction held 10 bases outside the gene matches. Here the CDR3 reads CASSISTGAGETQYF. The CDR3 DNA reads as TGCGCCAGCAGCATTTCGACAGGGGCAGGGGAGACCCAGTACTTC.

The rearrangement links TRBV10-3 to TRBJ2-5; D unclear. The J call may be in error: the DNA end matches TRBJ2-1 better. This CDR3 contains 13 residues. In germline, CDR1 is ENHRY, CDR2 SYGVKD. The CDR3 protein is CAISESTQETQFF. CDR3 bases: TGTGCCATCAGTGAGTCGACCCAAGAGACCCAGTTCTTC.

With respect to this clonotype: Mismatch with germline at one junction end may stem from a read error. CDR3 nucleotide sequence: TGCGCCAGCAGCTTGGATAGGGGGGGGTCGGGAGAGACTCAGTACTTC. Translated, it gives CASSLDRGGSGETQYF. The chain carries TRBV5-1 and TRBJ2-5, with D possibly being TRBD2 (7 bases). The CDR3 covers 16 residues. The germline V gene encodes CDR1 SGHRS and CDR2 YFSETQ.

The genes are TRBV7-6 and TRBJ1-6; D remains unclear. The CDR3 has 13 residues. Germline CDR1 and CDR2: SGHVS and FNYEAQ. V lost 1 base, J lost 9 bases, and 7 bases lay in between. The CDR3 here is CASSLEAASPLHF. The CDR3 DNA follows: TGTGCCAGCAGCTTAGAGGCTGCTTCACCCCTCCACTTT.